This T cell receptor beta chain was identified in a study of cytomegalovirus exposure and HLA in healthy donors. General study findings and limits: Usually a TCR sequence was rare, but some public TCRs were found in many donors.

The germline CDR1 and CDR2 sequences are LNHNV and YYDKDF (reference sequence). Losses at the gene ends were 3 bases for V and 3 bases for J; bases not matched to a gene: 8. The CDR3 consists of 15 residues. PCR was performed using 60 Vbeta and 13 Jbeta primers. This table comes from immunoSEQ multiplex PCR, and its TCRdb copy is limited to in-frame clones, with some not included. The sample has approximately 250,000 clones, 78% seen once. As regards this clone: The antigen is unknown.

When sampled, the donors appeared nominally healthy, though they likely had unrecorded immune exposures. Sequenced material: PBMCs. The receptor comes from a boy aged 5-17 years in good health and CMV-seronegative. The gene calls are TRBV15 and TRBJ2-7; the match to TRBD1 covers 7 bases. In nucleotides, the CDR3 is TGTGCCACCAGCAGGGATCCCCAGGGGGTCTACGAGCAGTACTTC. Its translation is CATSRDPQGVYEQYF. Variable domain in full (rest from reference TRBV15 and TRBJ2-7): DAMVIQNPRYQVTQFGKPVTLSCSQTLNHNVMYWYQQKSSQAPKLLFHYYDKDFNNEADTPDNFQSRRPNTSFCFLDIRSPGLGDTAMYLCATSRDPQGVYEQYFGPGTRLTVT.